This T cell receptor beta chain was sequenced for a study of T cells in Graves' hyperthyroidism and ophthalmopathy (dated by TCRdb to between 2018 and 2021). For context, the study as a whole: Peripheral blood samples were taken at initial diagnosis, before any treatment was given. To identify TCR V-J signatures that set the groups apart, the researchers used a discovery cohort of 90 to 100 patients, made up of around 42 with Graves' ophthalmopathy and 57 with stable Graves' hyperthyroidism. Whether ophthalmopathy could be predicted prospectively was tested in an independent validation cohort made up of roughly 19 hyperthyroidism patients plus 17 patients who later progressed to ophthalmopathy. The 90 to 100 discovery patients were randomly split 7:3 into training and test sets. In about six Graves' hyperthyroidism patients, the study also compared T-cell repertoires from thyroid tissue with T-cell repertoires from blood. After sampling, hyperthyroidism patients received methimazole starting at 30 mg daily, and ophthalmopathy patients received high-dose intravenous methylprednisolone. The paper describes TCR Vbeta CDR3 sequencing of 140 or so peripheral blood samples, made up of 43 ophthalmopathy patients, 70 to 80 hyperthyroidism patients and approximately 17 progressor patients.

Ophthalmopathy patients had moderately to severely active disease, with a Clinical Activity Score of 3 or more, a NOSPECS grade of 4 or more, and a disease duration of less than 3 months. The study excluded patients with uncontrolled infections, other autoimmune diseases, pregnancy or lactation. Clinical symptoms, serum thyroxine and TRAb, thyroid ultrasound, and orbital computed tomography formed the basis for the diagnoses. PBMCs were isolated from about 9 ml of fresh peripheral blood by Ficoll-Paque density gradient centrifugation. Total RNA was extracted with Trizol reagent, and quality was checked on an Agilent 2100 Bioanalyzer. Amplification of TCR beta CDR3 regions was carried out from RNA transcripts. For the first round of RT-PCR on the TCR CDR3, the HTBI primer set was used together with the Qiagen OneStep RT-PCR kit. Libraries were constructed in a second round of multiplex PCR, after which size selection and purification were performed. Sequencing of the libraries was done on an Illumina HiSeq2000 using paired-end 100 bp reads. As for the original processing: SOAPnuke was used to process the raw data, with reads discarded if the reads contained adapters or uncalled bases, had a mean Phred below 15, or lacked an exact constant-primer or identifier match. COPE v1.2.5 was used to merge high-quality paired reads, and clonotypes were defined as unique nucleotide sequences. MiTCR v1.1 was used to align the clonotypes against IMGT TRBV, TRBD and TRBJ reference segments. The analysis was restricted to V-J combinations with a frequency above 0.0001, which together covered about 99% of the repertoires. The TCS score was defined as the ratio of F50 (clonal expansion) to E x V (chaos), calculated using BLOSUM62-based TCRdist between CDR3 peptides within each V-J. Welch's t-statistics and random forest reduced just over 500 V-J features to roughly 13, which were used in a naive Bayes classifier (R e1071). The public sequencing data were trimmed at Q25 with fastp and processed into clonotypes with MiXCR by TCRdb, which kept only in-frame beta chains. Rows with one shared CDR3 protein collapse into an entry with the most common genes and DNA. TCRdb, not the original authors, processed these V and J calls. In all, the sample holds roughly 350,000 distinct CDR3 sequences, and roughly 14% of those were seen once. Of the sample, about 19% falls within the top ten clones.

The sample holds many counts of this clonotype. Its recognized antigen is unknown. Per-nucleotide qualities are absent, and no much larger clonotype sits a single base away. The CDR3, from cysteine to phenylalanine, totals 13 residues. The kept DNA is CDR3 alone, 39 bases in frame from the first base. Via the germline V gene (reference sequence), CDR1 is LGHDT and CDR2 YNNKEL. The junction carries 14 bases between V and J, which are trimmed by 4 bases and 7 bases respectively. Study-wide findings and limitations: No statistical method was used to fix the sample size in advance, and group allocation was not hidden from the investigators. Ophthalmopathy was separated from stable hyperthyroidism by a 13 V-J signature model, with approximately 89% sensitivity and about 81% specificity obtained in cross-validation and 80%/75% obtained in testing. In validation, progression to ophthalmopathy was predicted by the model with approximately 67% sensitivity and under 85% specificity, a median of approximately 6.5 months before onset. Blood samples also contained most of the expanded thyroid clonotypes (frequency above 0.001), which suggests that blood repertoires may reflect thyroid immune responses.

This TCR was sampled from a woman in her 30s with Graves' ophthalmopathy. The V and J genes are TRBV3-1 and TRBJ2-7, and the D gene may be TRBD2, 6 bases matching. Source material: blood. At the DNA level, the sequence is TGTGCCAGCAGCCCTCTCCGCGGGGATGAGCAGTACTTC. Translated, this gives CASSPLRGDEQYF.